What follows are 8 T cell receptor beta chains derived from one specimen sequenced in a study of OX40 agonist ivuxolimab in advanced cancers. Profiling relied on immunoSEQ multiplex PCR, and the TCRdb table lists in-frame clones only, not all of them. Of some 80,000 clones in the sample, around four fifths were seen once. The specimen comprised CD4+ or CD8+ T cells sorted from blood, sampled in a trial of the OX40 agonist ivuxolimab. These receptors all come from an adult with an advanced solid tumor such as melanoma, head and neck, liver or kidney cancer.

In its sample, this clone was seen once. V gene TRBV27 combines with J gene TRBJ2-4, with 8 bases fitting TRBD1. V lost 6 bases and J lost 6; bases outside the gene matches: 7. Per germline, CDR1 MNHEY and CDR2 SMNVEV (reference sequence). This CDR3 contains 14 residues. The CDR3 loop is CASSLAGTGNIQYF. CDR3 bases: TGTGCCAGCAGCCTTGCCGGGACAGGAAACATTCAGTACTTC.

The gene calls are TRBV5-6 and TRBJ1-4; 8 nucleotides line up with TRBD1. Trimming cost V 3 bases and J 2 bases; bases outside gene matches: 6. Looked up from germline, CDR1 is SGHDT and CDR2 is YYEEEE. This CDR3 has 16 residues. The CDR3 spells CASSSGQGGTNEKLFF. In DNA, the CDR3 is TGTGCCAGCAGCTCCGGACAGGGAGGCACTAATGAAAAACTGTTTTTT.

This rearrangement joins TRBV7-2 to TRBJ2-1; 11 nucleotides agree with TRBD2. Germline CDR1 and CDR2: SGHTA and FQGNSA. V trimming: 4 bases; J trimming: 7 bases; junction bases outside the gene matches: 6. There are 15 residues in the CDR3. CDR3 in amino acids: CASSSLAGGRNEQFF. In DNA form, the CDR3 reads TGTGCCAGCAGCTCTCTAGCGGGGGGCCGAAATGAGCAGTTCTTC. Complete variable domain (other parts from reference TRBV7-2 and TRBJ2-1): GAGVSQSPSNKVTEKGKDVELRCDPISGHTALYWYRQSLGQGLEFLIYFQGNSAPDKSGLPSDRFSAERTGGSVSTLTIQRTQQEDSAVYLCASSSLAGGRNEQFFGPGTRLTVL.

This clone showed up just a few times. In the same sample, other DNA sequences code for this CDR3. CDR3 DNA: TGTGCCAGCAGCCAAGCCGGGACTAGCGGGACCTACGAGCAGTACTTC. Amino acids: CASSQAGTSGTYEQYF. This sequence joins TRBV5-4 and TRBJ2-7, with 13 bases fitting TRBD2. This CDR3 spans 16 amino acids. With V trimmed by 4 bases and J by 2 bases, 6 bases remained unmatched. CDR1 is SGHNT, CDR2 YYREEE, per germline (reference sequence). The full variable domain, in which reference TRBV5-4 and TRBJ2-7 provide the parts outside the CDR3, is ETGVTQSPTHLIKTRGQQVTLRCSSQSGHNTVSWYQQALGQGPQFIFQYYREEENGRGNFPPRFSGLQFPNYSSELNVNALELDDSALYLCASSQAGTSGTYEQYFGPGTRLTVT.

The rearrangement links TRBV19 to TRBJ1-2; 8 nucleotides line up with TRBD1. The CDR3 has 15 amino acids. The germline V gene has CDR1 LNHDA and CDR2 SQIVND (reference sequence). The V and J ends lost 2 bases and 8 bases, in that order; junction bases with no gene match: 10. The CDR3 DNA follows: TGTGCCAGTAGTATATTGGACAGGGTTCGGGACGGCTACACCTTC. This encodes CASSILDRVRDGYTF. Full variable domain (rest looked up from reference TRBV19 and TRBJ1-2): DGGITQSPKYLFRKEGQNVTLSCEQNLNHDAMYWYRQDPGQGLRLIYYSQIVNDFQKGDIAEGYSVSREKKESFPLTVTSAQKNPTAFYLCASSILDRVRDGYTFGSGTRLTVV.

V and J are TRBV30 and TRBJ2-7, with 7 bases that match TRBD1. Trimming took 0 bases from V and 2 from J; bases not matched to a gene: 7. This CDR3 region has 15 residues. CDR1 is GTSNPN, CDR2 SVGIG, per germline (reference sequence). CDR3 region: CAWSVIGGHPYEQYF. In nucleotides, the CDR3 is TGTGCCTGGAGTGTAATAGGGGGCCACCCCTACGAGCAGTACTTC.

The V call is TRBV11-3, the J call TRBJ2-3, with 7 bases fitting TRBD1. CDR1 and CDR2 from the germline V gene are SGHNT and YENEEA. The CDR3 loop spans 15 amino acids. Trimming at V came to 5 bases and at J to 0 bases, leaving 5 bases not matched to a gene. The CDR3 loop reads CASSRRTGSTDTQYF. As DNA, the CDR3 is TGTGCCAGCAGCCGAAGGACAGGTAGCACAGATACGCAGTATTTT.

This chain uses TRBV7-9 with TRBJ1-4; TRBD1 is a possible D gene (5 bases). This CDR3 comprises 15 residues. V was cut by 3 bases and J by 5 bases, with 13 bases left in between. Germline assignment: CDR1 SEHNR and CDR2 FQNEAQ (reference sequence). The DNA for the CDR3 is TGTGCCAGCAGCTTCTGGGGCCCCGAGAATGAAAAACTGTTTTTT. This encodes CASSFWGPENEKLFF. Full variable domain (remainder filled in from reference TRBV7-9 and TRBJ1-4): DTGVSQNPRHKITKRGQNVTFRCDPISEHNRLYWYRQTLGQGPEFLTYFQNEAQLEKSRLLSDRFSAERPKGSFSTLEIQRTEQGDSAMYLCASSFWGPENEKLFFGSGTQLSVL.